Listed below are T cell receptor beta chains from one sample, sequenced in a study of graft-versus-host responses after intestinal transplantation. These receptors have no known antigen. Clones were sequenced by immunoSEQ multiplex PCR, and TCRdb holds only the in-frame ones, with some missing. The data contain about 50,000 clones, 92% of them singletons. This sample comprised unstimulated CD4+ T cells sorted from spleen or lymph node cells, obtained before transplant. The source is a human donor who was the organ donor for an intestinal transplant. CDR3s include the opening cysteine and the closing phenylalanine or tryptophan. The order of the fields is J gene, clone size, V gene, D gene, CDR3 DNA, CDR3 protein. A D gene is named only where the DNA matches it firmly. Some rows have no size entry. The others give once, few or many, or a class for an expanded clone.

TRBJ1-4,few,TRBV5-5,-,TGTGCCAGCAGCCGGGGGCGAACTAATGAAAAACTGTTTTTT,CASSRGRTNEKLFF
TRBJ2-1,-,TRBV6-5,-,TGTGCCAGCAGTTGGGCGGGCAATGAGCAGTTCTTC,CASSWAGNEQFF
TRBJ1-4,-,TRBV4-3,-,TGCGCCAGCAGCCAAGATCCGGGGGCGCGAGAAAAACTGTTTTTT,CASSQDPGAREKLFF
TRBJ2-5,-,TRBV7-3,-,TGTGCCAGCAGCCGTTCTGGCGGGAAAGGGGCGACCCAGTACTTC,CASSRSGGKGATQYF
TRBJ2-7,-,TRBV15,TRBD2,TGTGCCACCAGCAGCGGACTAGCGGGAGGGTACGAGCAGTACTTC,CATSSGLAGGYEQYF
TRBJ1-5,-,TRBV7-2,-,TGTGCCAGCAGCCGATGGGGATATGGCAATCAGCCCCAGCATTTT,CASSRWGYGNQPQHF
TRBJ2-1,-,TRBV4-3,-,TGCGCCAGCAGCCAAGATGTTGGCAATGAGCAGTTCTTC,CASSQDVGNEQFF
TRBJ2-7,-,TRBV25-1,-,TGTGCCAGCAGTGAACGGGGGGCGCGATCCTACGAGCAGTACTTC,CASSERGARSYEQYF
TRBJ2-1,-,TRBV7-2,TRBD2,TGTGCCAGCAGCTTAACCGGGACTAGCGTCTACAATGAGCAGTTCTTC,CASSLTGTSVYNEQFF
TRBJ2-3,-,TRBV29-1,-,TGCAGCGTTGACAACACAGATACGCAGTATTTT,CSVDNTDTQYF
TRBJ2-1,-,TRBV10-3,-,TGTGCCATCAGTGAGTCATTCGGGGGGCGGTTCAATGAGCAGTTCTTC,CAISESFGGRFNEQFF
TRBJ2-1,-,TRBV9,-,TGTGCCAGCAGCGCTACAGGGTTTGAGCAGTTCTTC,CASSATGFEQFF
TRBJ2-3,-,TRBV19,TRBD2,TGTGCCAGTACCAAAACGACTAGCGGGAGCTCAGATACGCAGTATTTT,CASTKTTSGSSDTQYF
TRBJ2-1,-,TRBV7-6,-,TGTGCCAGCAGCTTAGGGGAGGATGAGCAGTTCTTC,CASSLGEDEQFF
TRBJ2-3,-,TRBV11-1,-,TGTGCCAGCAGCTTAGAGGGCAACACAGATACGCAGTATTTT,CASSLEGNTDTQYF
TRBJ2-7,-,TRBV5-4,TRBD2,TGTGCCAGCAGCTCCTTCGGACTAGCGGGGTACTACGAGCAGTACTTC,CASSSFGLAGYYEQYF
TRBJ2-3,-,TRBV4-1,-,TGCGCCAGCAGCCAAGATCCAGGGCCAGATACGCAGTATTTT,CASSQDPGPDTQYF
TRBJ2-3,-,TRBV30,-,TGTGCCTGGAGACTAGCTAGCACAGATACGCAGTATTTT,CAWRLASTDTQYF
TRBJ1-3,-,TRBV11-2,-,TGTGCCAGCAGCTTAGATGGCCGATCTGGAAACACCATATATTTT,CASSLDGRSGNTIYF
TRBJ1-1,-,TRBV28,-,TGTGCCAGCAGTCGGGCCCACGGGAACACTGAAGCTTTCTTT,CASSRAHGNTEAFF
TRBJ2-4,-,TRBV27,-,TGTGCCCGCCTGATACAGAACATTCAGTACTTC,CARLIQNIQYF
TRBJ2-5,-,TRBV2,-,TGTGCCAGCAGTGCCCCGGGGGAGAGACCAACGGAAGAGACCCAGTACTTC,CASSAPGERPTEETQYF
TRBJ1-6,-,TRBV4-3,-,TGCGCCAGCAGCCAAGGGGCCGGGTATAATTCACCCCTCCACTTT,CASSQGAGYNSPLHF
TRBJ2-5,-,TRBV27,TRBD1,TGTGCCAGCAGTTTCGCCGGGACAGCGGTACAAGAGACCCAGTACTTC,CASSFAGTAVQETQYF
TRBJ2-7,-,TRBV11-2,TRBD1,TGTGCCAGCAGTAACACAGGGGTGGGCGAGCAGTACTTC,CASSNTGVGEQYF
TRBJ1-2,-,TRBV7-9,-,TGTGCCAGCAGCTTAGGTCGCATGGGGCGGAGGGAATTTCACTATGGCTACACCTTC,CASSLGRMGRREFHYGYTF
TRBJ2-1,once,TRBV13,-,TGTGCCAGCAGCTCCGGAATGGGGGTGGGGATTTACAATGAGCAGTTCTTC,CASSSGMGVGIYNEQFF
TRBJ1-2,-,TRBV27,-,TGTGCCAGCAGTTTATCCGGGGCCCAGTATGGCTACACCTTC,CASSLSGAQYGYTF